This TCR beta chain was observed in a study of monozygotic twins with inflammatory bowel disease. Points from the study as a whole: Data gave no support to a single strong signal or clonotype associated with IBD. Concordance status among twins (concordant versus discordant) showed no link to repertoire similarity, possibly from limited power.

About this clonotype: What it recognizes is unknown.

The CDR3 has 16 residues. Germline CDR1 reads SEHNR; CDR2 reads FQNEAQ (reference sequence). Using TCRalpha and TCRbeta cDNA, the researchers carried out two nested PCRs that lasted approximately 17 and 9 cycles. TCRdb re-called the 5' RACE reads and catalogs CDR3 proteins one per entry, DNA excluded. With under 350,000 distinct CDR3 sequences in the sample, the ten largest clones hold roughly 5.2%. Total RNA from whole blood was isolated with no T cell sorting. The chain links TRBV7-9 to TRBJ1-4. Material for sequencing was blood. The source of this sequence is a human donor with ulcerative colitis or Crohn's disease, or a healthy co-twin of an affected twin (not recorded which). The CDR3: CASSSFEGQRREKLFF.